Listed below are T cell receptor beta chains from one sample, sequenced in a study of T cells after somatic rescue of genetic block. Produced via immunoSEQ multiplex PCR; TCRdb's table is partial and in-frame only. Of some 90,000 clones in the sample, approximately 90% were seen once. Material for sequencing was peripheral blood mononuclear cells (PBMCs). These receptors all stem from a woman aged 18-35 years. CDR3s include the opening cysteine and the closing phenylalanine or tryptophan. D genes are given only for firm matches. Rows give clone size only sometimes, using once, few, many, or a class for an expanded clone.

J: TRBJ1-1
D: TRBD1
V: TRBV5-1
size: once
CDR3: CASSMTGKVYEAFF
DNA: TGCGCCAGCAGCATGACAGGGAAGGTCTATGAAGCTTTCTTT

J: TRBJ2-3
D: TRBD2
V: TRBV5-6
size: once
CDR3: CASIPPSGSTDTQYF
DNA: TGTGCCAGCATCCCCCCTAGCGGGAGCACAGATACGCAGTATTTT

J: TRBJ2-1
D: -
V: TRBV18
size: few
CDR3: CASSPPRSQGKDNEQFF
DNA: TGTGCCAGCTCACCACCGAGGTCGCAGGGTAAGGACAATGAGCAGTTCTTC

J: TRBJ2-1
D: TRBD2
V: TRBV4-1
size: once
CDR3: CASSQPSGRVYNEQFF
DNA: TGCGCCAGCAGCCAACCTAGCGGGAGGGTTTACAATGAGCAGTTCTTC

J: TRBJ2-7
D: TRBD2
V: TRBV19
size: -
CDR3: CASSPITSGVSFGQYF
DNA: TGTGCCAGTAGTCCAATCACTAGCGGGGTTTCCTTCGGGCAGTACTTC

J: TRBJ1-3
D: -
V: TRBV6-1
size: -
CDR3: CASSDRDGGSGNTIYF
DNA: TGTGCCAGCAGTGACAGGGATGGGGGCTCTGGAAACACCATATATTTT

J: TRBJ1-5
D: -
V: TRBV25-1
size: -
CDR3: CASSESLGTNQPQHF
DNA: TGTGCCAGCAGTGAATCCCTGGGGACAAATCAGCCCCAGCATTTT

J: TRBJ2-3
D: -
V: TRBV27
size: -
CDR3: CASGPDTQYF
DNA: TGTGCCAGCGGTCCAGATACGCAGTATTTT

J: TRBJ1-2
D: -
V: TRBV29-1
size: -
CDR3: CSVERVFGWSYTF
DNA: TGCAGCGTTGAGAGGGTTTTCGGCTGGAGCTACACCTTC

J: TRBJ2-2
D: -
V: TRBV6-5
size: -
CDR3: CASSRLVGRELFF
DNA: TGTGCCAGCAGCAGACTAGTTGGCCGGGAGCTGTTTTTT

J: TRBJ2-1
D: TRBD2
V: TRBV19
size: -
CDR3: CASSKGLVGNEQFF
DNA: TGTGCCAGTAGTAAGGGACTAGTCGGCAATGAGCAGTTCTTC

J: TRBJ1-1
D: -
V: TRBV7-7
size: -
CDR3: CASSSEAGTEAFF
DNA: TGTGCTAGCAGCTCAGAGGCGGGCACTGAAGCTTTCTTT

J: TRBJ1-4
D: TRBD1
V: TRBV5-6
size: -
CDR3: CASSFDEAGGEKLFF
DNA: TGTGCCAGCAGCTTCGATGAGGCAGGGGGTGAAAAACTGTTTTTT

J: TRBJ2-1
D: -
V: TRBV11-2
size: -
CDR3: CASSAGRGKSYNEQFF
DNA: TGTGCCAGCAGCGCGGGGAGGGGGAAATCCTACAATGAGCAGTTCTTC

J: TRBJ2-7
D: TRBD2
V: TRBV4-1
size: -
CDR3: CASSQDPGLAGPTEYF
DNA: TGCGCCAGCAGCCAAGACCCAGGACTAGCGGGACCGACAGAGTACTTC

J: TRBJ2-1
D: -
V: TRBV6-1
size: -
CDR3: CASSAGLHNEQFF
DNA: TGTGCCAGCAGTGCGGGACTCCACAATGAGCAGTTCTTC

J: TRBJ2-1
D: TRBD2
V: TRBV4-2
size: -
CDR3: CASSQFQRESYNEQFF
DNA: TGTGCCAGCAGCCAATTCCAGCGGGAGTCCTACAATGAGCAGTTCTTC

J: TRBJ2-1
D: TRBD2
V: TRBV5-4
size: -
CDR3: CASSVGLAGGGNEQFF
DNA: TGTGCCAGCAGCGTCGGCCTAGCGGGAGGGGGTAATGAGCAGTTCTTC

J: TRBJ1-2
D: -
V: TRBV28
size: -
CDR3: CASSSSGLGYGYTF
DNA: TGTGCCAGCAGTTCCTCGGGCCTAGGCTATGGCTACACCTTC

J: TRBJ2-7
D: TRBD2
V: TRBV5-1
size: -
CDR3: CASSSGTSPYPEQYF
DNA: TGCGCCAGCAGCTCCGGGACTAGCCCCTATCCGGAGCAGTACTTC

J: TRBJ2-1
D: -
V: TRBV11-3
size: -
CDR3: CASSLGTRSYNEQFF
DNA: TGTGCCAGCAGCTTAGGGACAAGGTCCTACAATGAGCAGTTCTTC